These T cell receptor beta chains were read from a single sample in a study of cytomegalovirus exposure and HLA in healthy donors. Only in-frame clones appear in the TCRdb table, and some are missing; sequencing was by immunoSEQ multiplex PCR. The sample records 80,000 or so clones, roughly 76% being singletons. Sequencing was performed on PBMCs. Source of these receptors: a male donor in good health and CMV-seropositive. CDR3s include the opening cysteine and the closing phenylalanine or tryptophan. A D gene is named only where the DNA matches it firmly. Clone size is given for some rows only: seen once, a few or many times, or a class if the clone is expanded.

D: .; V: TRBV20-1; J: TRBJ1-3; size: .; DNA: TGTGGCAGCGGGAGAGGAAACACCATATATTTT; CDR3: CGSGRGNTIYF
D: TRBD1; V: TRBV9; J: TRBJ1-2; size: .; DNA: TGTGCCAGCAGAACCACAGGGGTAGCATCTGGCTACACCTTC; CDR3: CASRTTGVASGYTF
D: TRBD1; V: TRBV19; J: TRBJ1-5; size: .; DNA: TGTGCCAGTAGTAAAAAGAAGGGGGCGAGGCAGCCCCAGCATTTT; CDR3: CASSKKKGARQPQHF
D: .; V: TRBV7-2; J: TRBJ1-5; size: once; DNA: TGTGCCAGCCAGGGGTATAGCAATCAGCCCCAGCATTTT; CDR3: CASQGYSNQPQHF
D: .; V: TRBV5-1; J: TRBJ1-4; size: .; DNA: TGCGCCAGCAGCGGGGAGGGCGCAACTAATGAAAAACTGTTTTTT; CDR3: CASSGEGATNEKLFF
D: TRBD1; V: TRBV5-5; J: TRBJ1-1; size: .; DNA: TGTGCCAGCAGCTTTTCAGGGGGCGGGGGCACTGAAGCTTTCTTT; CDR3: CASSFSGGGGTEAFF
D: .; V: TRBV6-1; J: TRBJ2-7; size: .; DNA: TGTGCCAGCAGATACCGGGACTCATTCTACGAGCAGTACTTC; CDR3: CASRYRDSFYEQYF
D: TRBD1; V: TRBV30; J: TRBJ2-7; size: .; DNA: TGTGCCTGGATCCGGGACAGTACCTACGAGCAGTACTTC; CDR3: CAWIRDSTYEQYF
D: .; V: TRBV7-3; J: TRBJ1-4; size: .; DNA: TGTGCCAGCAGCGCGGATAATGAAAAACTGTTTTTT; CDR3: CASSADNEKLFF
D: .; V: TRBV7-6; J: TRBJ2-1; size: .; DNA: TGTGCCAGCAGTTCAAACACGGGGGTCCTAAATAAGCAGTTCTTC; CDR3: CASSSNTGVLNKQFF
D: .; V: TRBV28; J: TRBJ2-1; size: few; DNA: TGTGCCAGCAGATCCAGGGATAATGAGCAGTTCTTC; CDR3: CASRSRDNEQFF
D: TRBD1; V: TRBV10-3; J: TRBJ2-7; size: few; DNA: TGTGCCATCATGGGACAGGCGGGTGGCGAGCAGTACTTC; CDR3: CAIMGQAGGEQYF
D: .; V: TRBV12-2; J: TRBJ2-2; size: .; DNA: TGTGCAGATTTCCTAGCGCTCACCGGGGAGCTGTTTTTT; CDR3: CADFLALTGELFF
D: TRBD1; V: TRBV27; J: TRBJ2-7; size: .; DNA: TGTGCCAGCAGTTTAGGGACAGCTACCTACGAGCAGTACTTC; CDR3: CASSLGTATYEQYF
D: TRBD2; V: TRBV27; J: TRBJ2-1; size: .; DNA: TGTGCCAGCAGTTTGCTAGCGGGAGGCCATGAGCAGTTCTTC; CDR3: CASSLLAGGHEQFF
D: TRBD2; V: TRBV29-1; J: TRBJ2-3; size: .; DNA: TGCAGCGCCCGACCCCATAGCGGGAGCCCAGATACGCAGTATTTT; CDR3: CSARPHSGSPDTQYF
D: TRBD2; V: TRBV7-3; J: TRBJ2-5; size: .; DNA: TGTGCCAGCAGCCAGCCGGGACTAGCTCTTCTACTGGAGACCCAGTACTTC; CDR3: CASSQPGLALLLETQYF
D: TRBD2; V: TRBV5-1; J: TRBJ2-1; size: .; DNA: TGCGCCAGCAGCCCGACTAGCGGGAGCTTTAGTGAGCAGTTCTTC; CDR3: CASSPTSGSFSEQFF
D: .; V: TRBV5-1; J: TRBJ2-5; size: once; DNA: TGCGCCAGCAGCCAAGGAGGGCCGTCAGAGACCCAGTACTTC; CDR3: CASSQGGPSETQYF
D: TRBD1; V: TRBV5-5; J: TRBJ1-3; size: .; DNA: TGTGCCAGCAGCTTGGAGGGACAGGGGCTCTCTGGGAACACCATATATTTT; CDR3: CASSLEGQGLSGNTIYF
D: .; V: TRBV28; J: TRBJ1-6; size: .; DNA: TGTGCCAGCAGTTCCCCTGGAGGGCTGAATTCACCCCTCCACTTT; CDR3: CASSSPGGLNSPLHF
D: TRBD2; V: TRBV5-1; J: TRBJ2-5; size: .; DNA: TGCGCCAGCAGCTACGGACTAGCGGGCTACCAAGAGACCCAGTACTTC; CDR3: CASSYGLAGYQETQYF
D: TRBD2; V: TRBV9; J: TRBJ2-3; size: .; DNA: TGTGCCAGCAGCGGAGGGACTAGCGGGAGGGCCCGGCATTTT; CDR3: CASSGGTSGRARHF
D: TRBD2; V: TRBV7-2; J: TRBJ2-1; size: .; DNA: TGTGCCAGCAGCTCCTCTAGCGGGAGGACCTACAATGAGCAGTTCTTC; CDR3: CASSSSSGRTYNEQFF
D: .; V: TRBV19; J: TRBJ2-3; size: .; DNA: TGTGCCAGTACCACAGAAGGGAGGAATACGCAGTATTTT; CDR3: CASTTEGRNTQYF
D: TRBD2; V: TRBV7-9; J: TRBJ2-2; size: .; DNA: TGTGCCAGCAGCCGACTAGCGGGGGACACCGGGGAGCTGTTTTTT; CDR3: CASSRLAGDTGELFF
D: TRBD2; V: TRBV5-1; J: TRBJ2-2; size: .; DNA: TGCGCCAGCAGCCACAACAGCGGGAAAGGTCCCGGGGAGCTGTTTTTT; CDR3: CASSHNSGKGPGELFF
D: TRBD2; V: TRBV6-5; J: TRBJ2-5; size: .; DNA: TGTGCCAGCAGTTACTCAGGGACTAGCAAGGAGACCCAGTACTTC; CDR3: CASSYSGTSKETQYF
D: TRBD1; V: TRBV6-1; J: TRBJ1-2; size: .; DNA: TGTGCCAGCAGTTTTACGACAGGGGGCTTCTATGGCTACACCTTC; CDR3: CASSFTTGGFYGYTF
D: TRBD1; V: TRBV5-6; J: TRBJ1-3; size: .; DNA: TGTGCCAGCAGCTTGCCCAGGGGGCCTGGAAACACCATATATTTT; CDR3: CASSLPRGPGNTIYF
D: TRBD1; V: TRBV11-3; J: TRBJ2-7; size: .; DNA: TGTGCCAGCAGCTATTGGACAGGGGCACAGTACGAGCAGTACTTC; CDR3: CASSYWTGAQYEQYF
D: .; V: TRBV7-6; J: TRBJ1-3; size: few; DNA: TGTGCCAGCAGCCCCGGCTCTGGAAACACCATATATTTT; CDR3: CASSPGSGNTIYF
D: TRBD2; V: TRBV19; J: TRBJ2-2; size: .; DNA: TGTGCCAGTAGCCGTAGCGGGAGGGGGGAGCTGTTTTTT; CDR3: CASSRSGRGELFF
D: .; V: TRBV7-6; J: TRBJ2-2; size: few; DNA: TGTGCCAGCAGCTTGTACACAGCGGGGAACACCGGGGAGCTGTTTTTT; CDR3: CASSLYTAGNTGELFF
D: TRBD1; V: TRBV12-5; J: TRBJ2-7; size: .; DNA: TGTGCTAGTGGTTTTTGGACAGGTGACTACGAGCAGTACTTC; CDR3: CASGFWTGDYEQYF
D: .; V: TRBV5-6; J: TRBJ1-2; size: once; DNA: TGTGCCAGCAGCTTGGGGGGGGGCCAACGGCGCATCTATGGCTACACCTTC; CDR3: CASSLGGGQRRIYGYTF
D: TRBD2; V: TRBV2; J: TRBJ2-2; size: .; DNA: TGTGCCGGCGGGGGGAGGGCCCTCACCGGGGAGCTGTTTTTT; CDR3: CAGGGRALTGELFF
D: .; V: TRBV9; J: TRBJ2-3; size: .; DNA: TGTGCCAGCAGCCCTCTAGCGTCCGAGGGGACAGATACGCAGTATTTT; CDR3: CASSPLASEGTDTQYF
D: TRBD2; V: TRBV18; J: TRBJ2-3; size: .; DNA: TGTGCCAGCTCAGCAACTAGCGGGAGTGGGGACACAGATACGCAGTATTTT; CDR3: CASSATSGSGDTDTQYF
D: TRBD2; V: TRBV7-2; J: TRBJ2-3; size: once; DNA: TGTGCCAGCAGCTGGACTAGCGGGGGCACAGATACGCAGTATTTT; CDR3: CASSWTSGGTDTQYF
D: .; V: TRBV15; J: TRBJ1-5; size: .; DNA: TGTGCCACCAGCAGAGATCCGAGAGATTCTAGCAATCAGCCCCAGCATTTT; CDR3: CATSRDPRDSSNQPQHF
D: .; V: TRBV2; J: TRBJ2-6; size: .; DNA: TGTGCCAGCAGGCGGACAGCGCTTAACTCTGGGGCCAACGTCCTGACTTTC; CDR3: CASRRTALNSGANVLTF
D: TRBD1; V: TRBV6-6; J: TRBJ2-7; size: .; DNA: TGTGCCAGCAACCAACCGGGACAGGGCATCTACGAGCAGTACTTC; CDR3: CASNQPGQGIYEQYF
D: .; V: TRBV6-4; J: TRBJ2-1; size: .; DNA: TGTGCCAGCAGCCTGGAGCCGGGTCCCTACAATGAGCAGTTCTTC; CDR3: CASSLEPGPYNEQFF
D: TRBD1; V: TRBV6-5; J: TRBJ2-5; size: .; DNA: TGTGCCAGCAGAAGAGCCGGGACAGCGCAGGCCCAGTACTTC; CDR3: CASRRAGTAQAQYF
D: TRBD1; V: TRBV7-9; J: TRBJ2-3; size: .; DNA: TGTGCCAGCAGCTCATCTGGGACAGGGTTCACAGATACGCAGTATTTT; CDR3: CASSSSGTGFTDTQYF
D: TRBD1; V: TRBV7-3; J: TRBJ1-2; size: .; DNA: TGTGCCAGCAGCCAGACAGGGCGCTATGGCTACACCTTC; CDR3: CASSQTGRYGYTF
D: .; V: TRBV5-1; J: TRBJ2-1; size: .; DNA: TGCGCCAGCGGCGGGCCCCTCGAGGAGCAGTTCTTC; CDR3: CASGGPLEEQFF
D: TRBD1; V: TRBV6-1; J: TRBJ1-2; size: .; DNA: TGTGCCAGCAGTCCCGGGACAGGGGGCAGCTATGGCTACACCTTC; CDR3: CASSPGTGGSYGYTF
D: .; V: TRBV18; J: TRBJ2-5; size: .; DNA: TGTGCCAGCTCAGACACAGGGTCCGGACGGTCCCAGTACTTC; CDR3: CASSDTGSGRSQYF
D: TRBD1; V: TRBV28; J: TRBJ2-7; size: few; DNA: TGTGCCATCGCACAGGGGCAATACGAGCAGTACTTC; CDR3: CAIAQGQYEQYF
D: TRBD1; V: TRBV6-5; J: TRBJ2-3; size: .; DNA: TGTGCCAGCACTGAGACAGGGGGCGCAGATACGCAGTATTTT; CDR3: CASTETGGADTQYF
D: TRBD2; V: TRBV5-1; J: TRBJ2-7; size: .; DNA: TGCGCCAGCAGCTTTAGCGGGAGCTCCTACGAGCAGTACTTC; CDR3: CASSFSGSSYEQYF
D: TRBD1; V: TRBV2; J: TRBJ2-7; size: few; DNA: TGTGCCAGCACCTCTTTCCGGACAGGCTCCTACGAGCAGTACTTC; CDR3: CASTSFRTGSYEQYF
D: TRBD1; V: TRBV28; J: TRBJ1-1; size: .; DNA: TGTGCCAGCAAGCCAGGGGGGCACACTGAAGCTTTCTTT; CDR3: CASKPGGHTEAFF